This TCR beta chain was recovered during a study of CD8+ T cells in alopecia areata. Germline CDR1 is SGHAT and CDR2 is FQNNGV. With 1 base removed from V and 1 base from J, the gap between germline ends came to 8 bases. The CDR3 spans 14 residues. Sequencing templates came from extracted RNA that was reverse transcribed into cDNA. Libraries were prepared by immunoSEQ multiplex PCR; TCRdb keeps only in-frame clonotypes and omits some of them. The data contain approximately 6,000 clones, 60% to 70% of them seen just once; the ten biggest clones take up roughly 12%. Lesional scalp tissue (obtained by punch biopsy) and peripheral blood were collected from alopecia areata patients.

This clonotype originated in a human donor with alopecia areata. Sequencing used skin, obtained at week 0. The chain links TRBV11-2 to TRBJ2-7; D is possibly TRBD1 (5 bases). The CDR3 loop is CASSLAAGSYEQYF. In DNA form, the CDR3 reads TGTGCCAGCAGCTTAGCCGCAGGGTCCTACGAGCAGTACTTC. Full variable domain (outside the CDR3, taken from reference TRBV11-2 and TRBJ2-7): EAGVAQSPRYKIIEKRQSVAFWCNPISGHATLYWYQQILGQGPKLLIQFQNNGVVDDSQLPKDRFSAERLKGVDSTLKIQPAKLEDSAVYLCASSLAAGSYEQYFGPGTRLTVT.